This TCR beta chain comes out of a study of blood T cell repertoires in COVID-19. Overall study context: Material from acute and convalescent COVID-19 was sourced from the United States, Italy and Spain. In each case, the material was cDNA or gDNA derived from T cells, B-cell-depleted T cells, or PBMCs.

This CDR3 is 15 amino acids long. CDR1 and CDR2 (germline): SGHVS, FQNEAQ. V lost 4 bases and J lost 0, with 12 bases in between. Under the authors' procedure: For nucleated cells, counts were estimated from reference gene primer amplification. Data came from immunoSEQ multiplex PCR; TCRdb stores just in-frame clones and leaves some out. V and J calls plus clone size are reproduced from that table; the DNA served to infer D and trimming. The sample consists of 70,000 to 75,000 clones, about nine tenths of them appearing once. The V and J genes are TRBV7-8 and TRBJ2-5; TRBD1 might be the D (6 bases). Specimen: peripheral blood. The source is a woman between 18 and 30 years old with acute or convalescent COVID-19. CDR3 loop: CASSSFRDNQETQYF. The CDR3 DNA reads as TGTGCCAGCAGCTCATTCCGGGACAACCAAGAGACCCAGTACTTC. Complete variable domain (other parts from reference TRBV7-8 and TRBJ2-5): GAGVSQSPRYKVAKRGQDVALRCDPISGHVSLFWYQQALGQGPEFLTYFQNEAQLDKSGLPSDRFFAERPEGSVSTLKIQRTQQEDSAVYLCASSSFRDNQETQYFGPGTRLLVL.